Listed below are T cell receptor beta chains from one sample, sequenced in a study of blood T cell repertoires in COVID-19. Clones were read by immunoSEQ multiplex PCR, and TCRdb kept only the in-frame ones, dropping some. Here the sample spans about 25,000 clones, about nine tenths being singletons. Input material: peripheral blood. All receptors derive from a man in his forties or fifties with active COVID-19. Both conserved end residues are part of each CDR3. A D gene is named only where the DNA matches it firmly. Only some rows state a clone size, as once, few, many or a class for expanded clones.

v_call: TRBV18; clone_size: -; j_call: TRBJ2-1; d_call: -; cdr3_aa: CASSPEPSNEQFF; cdr3_nt: TGTGCCAGCTCACCCGAACCCAGCAATGAGCAGTTCTTC
v_call: TRBV5-1; clone_size: -; j_call: TRBJ1-4; d_call: -; cdr3_aa: CASSLVPGTTNEKLFF; cdr3_nt: TGCGCCAGCAGCTTGGTTCCGGGTACAACTAATGAAAAACTGTTTTTT
v_call: TRBV5-6; clone_size: -; j_call: TRBJ1-2; d_call: -; cdr3_aa: CASSLTGQNYGYTF; cdr3_nt: TGTGCCAGCAGCTTGACAGGGCAAAACTATGGCTACACCTTC
v_call: TRBV11-2; clone_size: -; j_call: TRBJ2-5; d_call: -; cdr3_aa: CASSSTGTRRETQYF; cdr3_nt: TGTGCCAGCAGCTCAACCGGGACACGGCGAGAGACCCAGTACTTC
v_call: TRBV5-6; clone_size: -; j_call: TRBJ1-5; d_call: -; cdr3_aa: CASSHWVGAGNQPQHF; cdr3_nt: TGCGCCAGCAGCCATTGGGTGGGGGCTGGCAATCAGCCCCAGCATTTT
v_call: TRBV24-1; clone_size: -; j_call: TRBJ2-5; d_call: -; cdr3_aa: CATSDLEFGGEETQYF; cdr3_nt: TGTGCCACCAGTGATTTAGAATTTGGGGGCGAAGAGACCCAGTACTTC
v_call: TRBV5-1; clone_size: -; j_call: TRBJ1-1; d_call: -; cdr3_aa: CASSPDTVNTEAFF; cdr3_nt: TGCGCCAGCAGCCCGGACACCGTGAACACTGAAGCTTTCTTT
v_call: TRBV3-1/TRBV3-2; clone_size: -; j_call: TRBJ1-2; d_call: -; cdr3_aa: CASSRALGYTF; cdr3_nt: TGTGCCAGCAGCCGCGCTCTAGGCTACACCTTC
v_call: TRBV7-2; clone_size: -; j_call: TRBJ2-5; d_call: -; cdr3_aa: CASSRDTQETQYF; cdr3_nt: TGTGCCAGCAGCCGAGACACCCAAGAGACCCAGTACTTC
v_call: TRBV27; clone_size: -; j_call: TRBJ2-7; d_call: -; cdr3_aa: CASSFGTSYEQYF; cdr3_nt: TGTGCCAGCAGTTTTGGCACCTCCTACGAGCAGTACTTC
v_call: TRBV28; clone_size: -; j_call: TRBJ1-5; d_call: -; cdr3_aa: CASSSAGPQHF; cdr3_nt: TGTGCCAGCAGTTCCGCCGGGCCCCAGCATTTT
v_call: TRBV2; clone_size: -; j_call: TRBJ1-5; d_call: TRBD1; cdr3_aa: CASRDGQGHLNQPQHF; cdr3_nt: TGTGCCAGCAGGGATGGACAGGGGCATCTCAATCAGCCCCAGCATTTT
v_call: TRBV20-1; clone_size: -; j_call: TRBJ1-1; d_call: -; cdr3_aa: CSASLDFPNTEAFF; cdr3_nt: TGCAGTGCTAGTTTGGACTTCCCGAACACTGAAGCTTTCTTT
v_call: TRBV2; clone_size: -; j_call: TRBJ2-7; d_call: -; cdr3_aa: CATTLRSSYEQYF; cdr3_nt: TGTGCCACCACTCTAAGGAGTTCCTACGAGCAGTACTTC
v_call: TRBV3-1/TRBV3-2; clone_size: -; j_call: TRBJ1-1; d_call: TRBD1; cdr3_aa: CASSLGTGGAEAFF; cdr3_nt: TGTGCCAGCAGCCTCGGGACAGGAGGAGCTGAAGCTTTCTTT
v_call: TRBV28; clone_size: -; j_call: TRBJ1-5; d_call: -; cdr3_aa: CASSYLGADGQPQHF; cdr3_nt: TGTGCCAGCAGTTACTTGGGGGCAGATGGACAGCCCCAGCATTTT
v_call: TRBV7-8; clone_size: -; j_call: TRBJ2-2; d_call: TRBD2; cdr3_aa: CASSFLVAGRRDTGELFF; cdr3_nt: TGTGCCAGCAGCTTCTTAGTAGCGGGACGGAGGGACACCGGGGAGCTGTTTTTT
v_call: TRBV29-1; clone_size: -; j_call: TRBJ2-1; d_call: TRBD1; cdr3_aa: CSVYRGRAFF; cdr3_nt: TGCAGCGTCTACAGGGGGCGGGCGTTCTTC
v_call: TRBV3-1/TRBV3-2; clone_size: -; j_call: TRBJ2-7; d_call: TRBD1; cdr3_aa: CASSFGTGIDEQYF; cdr3_nt: TGTGCCAGCAGCTTTGGGACAGGGATAGACGAGCAGTACTTC
v_call: TRBV2; clone_size: once; j_call: TRBJ2-1; d_call: TRBD2; cdr3_aa: CASSEVGGPENEQFF; cdr3_nt: TGTGCCAGCAGTGAAGTGGGAGGGCCGGAAAATGAGCAGTTCTTC
v_call: TRBV27; clone_size: -; j_call: TRBJ2-2; d_call: -; cdr3_aa: CASSLSWDTRNTGELFF; cdr3_nt: TGTGCCAGCAGTCTCTCATGGGACACCCGGAACACCGGGGAGCTGTTTTTT
v_call: TRBV7-9; clone_size: -; j_call: TRBJ2-1; d_call: TRBD2; cdr3_aa: CASSFLGGRTNNEQFF; cdr3_nt: TGTGCCAGCAGCTTTCTTGGCGGGAGGACAAACAATGAGCAGTTCTTC
v_call: TRBV19; clone_size: -; j_call: TRBJ1-6; d_call: TRBD1; cdr3_aa: CASSIGGTAFYNSPLHF; cdr3_nt: TGTGCCAGTAGTATAGGCGGGACAGCCTTTTATAATTCACCCCTCCACTTT
v_call: TRBV5-6; clone_size: -; j_call: TRBJ1-4; d_call: -; cdr3_aa: CASSPPWGESNEKLFF; cdr3_nt: TGTGCCAGCAGTCCTCCATGGGGGGAATCAAATGAAAAACTGTTTTTT
v_call: TRBV28; clone_size: -; j_call: TRBJ1-1; d_call: -; cdr3_aa: CASGLNTEAFF; cdr3_nt: TGTGCCAGCGGCTTGAACACTGAAGCTTTCTTT
v_call: TRBV6-1; clone_size: -; j_call: TRBJ1-6; d_call: -; cdr3_aa: CASSEQGLGNSPLHF; cdr3_nt: TGTGCCAGCAGTGAACAGGGGTTAGGGAATTCACCCCTCCACTTT
v_call: TRBV4-1; clone_size: -; j_call: TRBJ2-7; d_call: -; cdr3_aa: CASSQDKSYEQYF; cdr3_nt: TGCGCCAGCAGCCAGGACAAATCCTACGAGCAGTACTTC
v_call: TRBV13; clone_size: -; j_call: TRBJ2-1; d_call: -; cdr3_aa: CASSLRSVNEQFF; cdr3_nt: TGTGCCAGCAGCTTACGAAGCGTAAATGAGCAGTTCTTC
v_call: TRBV5-8; clone_size: -; j_call: TRBJ1-1; d_call: TRBD1; cdr3_aa: CASSPGTALVNTEAFF; cdr3_nt: TGTGCCAGCAGCCCAGGGACAGCCCTCGTGAACACTGAAGCTTTCTTT
v_call: TRBV6-4; clone_size: -; j_call: TRBJ2-1; d_call: -; cdr3_aa: CASSEGQGSYNEQFF; cdr3_nt: TGTGCCAGCAGTGAAGGGCAGGGATCCTACAATGAGCAGTTCTTC
v_call: TRBV28; clone_size: -; j_call: TRBJ2-3; d_call: TRBD1; cdr3_aa: CASTLDPWTGADTQYF; cdr3_nt: TGTGCCAGCACCTTAGACCCATGGACAGGCGCAGATACGCAGTATTTT
v_call: TRBV9; clone_size: -; j_call: TRBJ1-4; d_call: TRBD1; cdr3_aa: CASSAQGTNEKLFF; cdr3_nt: TGTGCCAGCAGCGCACAGGGGACTAATGAAAAACTGTTTTTT
v_call: TRBV7-2; clone_size: -; j_call: TRBJ1-2; d_call: -; cdr3_aa: CASSLPFQGNTF; cdr3_nt: TGTGCCAGCAGCTTACCCTTCCAGGGAAACACCTTC
v_call: TRBV5-1; clone_size: -; j_call: TRBJ2-1; d_call: TRBD1; cdr3_aa: CASSLGSTGAYNEQFF; cdr3_nt: TGCGCCAGCAGCTTGGGGTCGACAGGGGCGTACAATGAGCAGTTCTTC
v_call: TRBV19; clone_size: -; j_call: TRBJ1-2; d_call: TRBD1; cdr3_aa: CASGQGLNYGYTF; cdr3_nt: TGTGCCAGCGGACAGGGACTTAACTATGGCTACACCTTC
v_call: TRBV7-9; clone_size: -; j_call: TRBJ1-1; d_call: TRBD1; cdr3_aa: CASSLVGTGVTEAFF; cdr3_nt: TGTGCCAGCAGCTTAGTGGGGACAGGGGTGACTGAAGCTTTCTTT
v_call: TRBV5-1; clone_size: -; j_call: TRBJ1-2; d_call: TRBD1; cdr3_aa: CASSVTGRYGYTF; cdr3_nt: TGCGCCAGCAGCGTGACAGGGCGGTATGGCTACACCTTC
v_call: TRBV5-5; clone_size: -; j_call: TRBJ2-5; d_call: TRBD1; cdr3_aa: CASSRQGGETQYF; cdr3_nt: TGTGCCAGCAGCCGACAGGGTGGAGAGACCCAGTACTTC
v_call: TRBV28; clone_size: -; j_call: TRBJ2-2; d_call: TRBD2; cdr3_aa: CATVSGGDTGELFF; cdr3_nt: TGTGCCACCGTTAGCGGGGGAGACACCGGGGAGCTGTTTTTT
v_call: TRBV2; clone_size: -; j_call: TRBJ1-1; d_call: TRBD1; cdr3_aa: CAKLTGGGTEAFF; cdr3_nt: TGTGCCAAACTAACAGGGGGGGGCACTGAAGCTTTCTTT
v_call: TRBV24-1; clone_size: -; j_call: TRBJ1-3; d_call: -; cdr3_aa: CATSETGLGNTIYF; cdr3_nt: TGTGCCACCAGTGAGACAGGTCTTGGAAACACCATATATTTT
v_call: TRBV5-4; clone_size: -; j_call: TRBJ2-3; d_call: TRBD1; cdr3_aa: CASSPGQGFVDTQYF; cdr3_nt: TGTGCCAGCAGCCCGGGACAGGGCTTCGTGGATACGCAGTATTTT
v_call: TRBV2; clone_size: -; j_call: TRBJ2-1; d_call: TRBD2; cdr3_aa: CASSVLGGSIEQFF; cdr3_nt: TGTGCCAGCAGTGTGTTGGGCGGGAGTATTGAGCAGTTCTTC
v_call: TRBV5-1; clone_size: -; j_call: TRBJ2-1; d_call: -; cdr3_aa: CASSATGGNEQFF; cdr3_nt: TGCGCCAGCAGCGCAACCGGGGGTAATGAGCAGTTCTTC
v_call: TRBV6-1; clone_size: -; j_call: TRBJ2-5; d_call: TRBD2; cdr3_aa: CASSVSTSGGGETQYF; cdr3_nt: TGTGCCAGCAGTGTTTCGACTAGCGGGGGGGGAGAGACCCAGTACTTC
v_call: TRBV5-3; clone_size: -; j_call: TRBJ1-3; d_call: TRBD1; cdr3_aa: CARTPPPGQGYYSGNTIYF; cdr3_nt: TGTGCCAGAACCCCGCCCCCGGGACAGGGATACTACTCTGGAAACACCATATATTTT
v_call: TRBV10-1; clone_size: once; j_call: TRBJ1-1; d_call: TRBD1; cdr3_aa: CASSYGGTGGSEAFF; cdr3_nt: TGCGCCAGCAGTTACGGGGGGACAGGTGGCTCTGAAGCTTTCTTT
v_call: TRBV28; clone_size: -; j_call: TRBJ1-4; d_call: -; cdr3_aa: CATLGDINEKLFF; cdr3_nt: TGTGCCACATTGGGGGACATTAATGAAAAACTGTTTTTT
v_call: TRBV6-6; clone_size: -; j_call: TRBJ2-1; d_call: -; cdr3_aa: CASSAGLRNEQFF; cdr3_nt: TGTGCCAGCAGTGCGGGCCTGAGGAATGAGCAGTTCTTC
v_call: TRBV7-8; clone_size: -; j_call: TRBJ2-1; d_call: -; cdr3_aa: CASNLAGVSYNEQFF; cdr3_nt: TGTGCCAGCAACCTAGCCGGGGTTTCCTACAATGAGCAGTTCTTC
v_call: TRBV9; clone_size: few; j_call: TRBJ2-7; d_call: TRBD1; cdr3_aa: CASSGQGAYEQYF; cdr3_nt: TGTGCCAGCAGTGGACAGGGGGCCTACGAGCAGTACTTC